This T cell receptor beta chain was obtained from a study of blood T cell repertoires in COVID-19. Study-wide context: Acute and convalescent COVID-19 specimens originated in the United States, Italy and Spain.

Looked up from germline, CDR1 is MGHRA and CDR2 is YSYEKL. Trimming took off 0 bases at V and 10 bases at J, with 13 bases between the two ends. The CDR3 totals 15 residues. Methods used by the authors: Reference gene primer amplification gave nucleated cell count estimates. Clones were read by immunoSEQ multiplex PCR, and TCRdb kept only the in-frame ones, dropping some. The V and J calls and clone size are taken from that table; D and trimming were inferred from the DNA. This table holds more than 300,000 clones, approximately 89% found once. The receptor comes from a woman in her thirties or forties who had been exposed to COVID-19. The rearrangement links TRBV4-1 to TRBJ1-6, with D possibly matching TRBD1 (5 bases). Source material: PBMCs or T cells enriched from blood (not recorded which). The CDR3 loop reads CASSQEGGMDSPLHF. The CDR3, as DNA: TGCGCCAGCAGCCAAGAGGGGGGTATGGACTCACCCCTCCACTTT.